This T cell receptor beta chain was identified during a study of blood T cell repertoires in COVID-19. The CDR3 is 15 amino acids. CDR1 and CDR2 from the germline V gene are SGHDN and FVKESK. The V gene lost 0 bases and the J gene lost 2 bases, with 11 bases spanning the gap. Some clones are missing from TCRdb's copy, which holds only in-frame ones; the method was immunoSEQ multiplex PCR. This sample has 150,000 to 200,000 clones; approximately 80% occur once, and the top ten carry about a tenth. This TCR derives from a woman older than 75 with active or convalescent COVID-19. The sequenced sample was peripheral blood. The chain employs TRBV14 and TRBJ2-7, with a weak D call TRBD1 (5 bases). CDR3 loop: CASSQEAGYPYEQYF. The DNA of the CDR3 is TGTGCCAGCAGCCAAGAGGCAGGGTATCCCTACGAGCAGTACTTC.